The rows below give T cell receptor beta chains drawn from one sample of a study of identical twins. TCRdb fed the 5' RACE reads into MiXCR, producing one record per CDR3 protein. The data show about 520,000 distinct CDR3 sequences, around 20% seen once. These same data were also listed under a study on T cells expressing NK-cell markers.

The material sequenced was CD4+ T cells sorted from blood. The receptors derive from a woman aged 18-30 years in good health. Each CDR3 is given with its conserved first and last residue. A D gene is named only where the DNA matches it firmly. Clone sizes are given selectively: once, few, many, or a class where the clone is expanded.

D: NA
size: few
V: TRBV29-1
J: TRBJ2-1
DNA: TGCAGCGTTGATCCGGGGGAGGATGAGCAGTTCTTC
CDR3: CSVDPGEDEQFF

D: TRBD2
size: NA
V: TRBV5-1
J: TRBJ2-1
DNA: TGCGCCAGCAGCCCAACCGGGACTAGCGGATTAAGGGAGCAGTTCTTC
CDR3: CASSPTGTSGLREQFF

D: TRBD1
size: NA
V: TRBV20-1
J: TRBJ1-1
DNA: TGCAGTGCTAGATGGGGGGACAGGTCCACTGAAGCTTTCTTT
CDR3: CSARWGDRSTEAFF

D: NA
size: NA
V: TRBV10-3
J: TRBJ1-5
DNA: TGTGCCATCCGGGGCAGCGGGGAAGACACAGATACGCAGCATTTT
CDR3: CAIRGSGEDTDTQHF

D: NA
size: few
V: TRBV7-9
J: TRBJ2-6
DNA: TGTGCCGTTTGGTGGGCCAGCTCTGGGGCCAACGTCCTGACTTTC
CDR3: CAVWWASSGANVLTF

D: NA
size: NA
V: TRBV6-5
J: TRBJ2-2
DNA: TGTGCCACGCAGGGCTGGGGGGAGCTGTTTTTT
CDR3: CATQGWGELFF

D: TRBD1
size: NA
V: TRBV7-2
J: TRBJ2-7
DNA: TGTGCCAGCAGCTTCCGGGACAGGGCCTACGAGCAGTACTTC
CDR3: CASSFRDRAYEQYF

D: NA
size: NA
V: TRBV10-3
J: TRBJ1-1
DNA: TGTGCCACAATGTCGACAGGGAACACTGAAGCTTTCTTT
CDR3: CATMSTGNTEAFF

D: TRBD1
size: once
V: TRBV25-1
J: TRBJ2-6
DNA: TGTGCCAGCAGTGGGCTCAAACAGGGGGCCGGGGCCAACGTCCTGACTTTC
CDR3: CASSGLKQGAGANVLTF

D: NA
size: NA
V: TRBV10-3
J: TRBJ1-1
DNA: TGTGCCATCAGTGAGTCAGGACAGATGAACACTGAAGCTTTCTTT
CDR3: CAISESGQMNTEAFF

D: NA
size: NA
V: TRBV6-1
J: TRBJ1-5
DNA: TGTGCCAGCACAACCCTCGTGGGGGATCAGCCCCAGCATTTT
CDR3: CASTTLVGDQPQHF

D: NA
size: few
V: TRBV7-9
J: TRBJ2-3
DNA: TGTGCCGGAAACCAGGCAGATACGCAGTATTTT
CDR3: CAGNQADTQYF

D: NA
size: few
V: TRBV7-2
J: TRBJ2-3
DNA: TGTGCCAGCAGCTTAGGGGCCCGGGAGACAGCGCAGTATTTT
CDR3: CASSLGARETAQYF

D: NA
size: NA
V: TRBV20-1
J: TRBJ2-7
DNA: TGCAGTGCCCCCGGGGGACCGTCGCTCGAGCAGTACTTC
CDR3: CSAPGGPSLEQYF

D: NA
size: NA
V: TRBV5-6
J: TRBJ2-3
DNA: TGTGCCAGCAGCGGAGGACTTTTCACTGATACGCAGTATTTT
CDR3: CASSGGLFTDTQYF

D: TRBD2
size: NA
V: TRBV20-1
J: TRBJ2-2
DNA: TGCAGTGCTAGAGATGCGGGAGTGAACACCGGGGAGCTGTTTTTT
CDR3: CSARDAGVNTGELFF

D: TRBD2
size: NA
V: TRBV7-7
J: TRBJ2-1
DNA: TGTGCTAGCAGCACGACTAGCGGGGGGGCCAATGAGCAGTTCTTC
CDR3: CASSTTSGGANEQFF

D: NA
size: NA
V: TRBV10-3
J: TRBJ2-5
DNA: TGTGCCATCAGAAGGGAAGAGACCCAGTACTTC
CDR3: CAIRREETQYF

D: NA
size: NA
V: TRBV9
J: TRBJ2-5
DNA: TGTGCCAGCAGCGTAGCTAGTCGGCTCCAAGAGACCCAGTACTTC
CDR3: CASSVASRLQETQYF

D: NA
size: NA
V: TRBV7-2
J: TRBJ2-3
DNA: TGTGCCAGCAGCTCTCCGGGACGGAGTGCTTTCGCGCAGTATTTT
CDR3: CASSSPGRSAFAQYF

D: TRBD1
size: NA
V: TRBV6-5
J: TRBJ2-7
DNA: TGTGCCAGCAGTTACTCTTGGACAGGGGGTCCCTACGAGCAGTACTTC
CDR3: CASSYSWTGGPYEQYF

D: NA
size: few
V: TRBV21-1
J: TRBJ2-7
DNA: TGTGCCAGCGATCCATTGACTGACCTACCTACCTACGAGCAGTACTTC
CDR3: CASDPLTDLPTYEQYF

D: NA
size: NA
V: TRBV6-6
J: TRBJ1-6
DNA: TGTGCCAGCAGCCCCGGCGAGGGGCCACCCCTCCACTTT
CDR3: CASSPGEGPPLHF

D: NA
size: few
V: TRBV11-2
J: TRBJ2-3
DNA: TGTGCCAGCAGCTTCGGCGGATCGGGGGATACGCAGTATTTT
CDR3: CASSFGGSGDTQYF

D: TRBD2
size: NA
V: TRBV27
J: TRBJ2-1
DNA: TGTGCCAGCAAACGTCTACTAGCGGGATCGCGGAATGAGCAGTTCTTC
CDR3: CASKRLLAGSRNEQFF

D: TRBD2
size: many
V: TRBV3-1
J: TRBJ2-1
DNA: TGTGCCAGCAGCCCCTGGACTAGCGATCGGGATGAGCAGTTCTTC
CDR3: CASSPWTSDRDEQFF

D: NA
size: NA
V: TRBV20-1
J: TRBJ2-5
DNA: TGCAGTGCTAGAGATAGACAGTCCGACCAGTACTTC
CDR3: CSARDRQSDQYF

D: NA
size: NA
V: TRBV20-1
J: TRBJ1-2
DNA: TGCAGTGCTAGCCACAGGGAAACTTATGGCTACACCTTC
CDR3: CSASHRETYGYTF

D: TRBD2
size: few
V: TRBV29-1
J: TRBJ2-1
DNA: TGCAGCGTTGCGGGAACCGTACTAGCGGCTTACAATGAGCAGTTCTTC
CDR3: CSVAGTVLAAYNEQFF

D: NA
size: many
V: TRBV7-8
J: TRBJ1-1
DNA: TGTGCCAGCAGCTTCGAAGGGGGGACTGAAGCTTTCTTT
CDR3: CASSFEGGTEAFF

D: NA
size: NA
V: TRBV7-2
J: TRBJ1-1
DNA: TGTGCCAGCAGCTTAAGATCTAGGGCTGAAGCTTTCTTT
CDR3: CASSLRSRAEAFF

D: TRBD1
size: few
V: TRBV7-9
J: TRBJ2-7
DNA: TGTGCCAGCAGGAGGGACAGGGGTTCCCACGAGCAGTACTTC
CDR3: CASRRDRGSHEQYF

D: NA
size: NA
V: TRBV20-1
J: TRBJ1-1
DNA: TGCAGTGCTAGTAAGCCAGGGCGGGGCACTGAAGCTTTCTTT
CDR3: CSASKPGRGTEAFF

D: NA
size: NA
V: TRBV20-1
J: TRBJ1-2
DNA: TGCAGTGCACCTCGGGGGGGAAACTATGGCTACACCTTC
CDR3: CSAPRGGNYGYTF

D: TRBD1
size: few
V: TRBV5-1
J: TRBJ1-1
DNA: TGCGCCAGCAGCTTACAGGGGTTAATGAACACTGAAGCTTTCTTT
CDR3: CASSLQGLMNTEAFF

D: NA
size: few
V: TRBV11-2
J: TRBJ2-7
DNA: TGTGCCAGCAGCTTCGTCCGGGACTCCTACGAGCAGTACTTC
CDR3: CASSFVRDSYEQYF

D: NA
size: few
V: TRBV5-1
J: TRBJ2-1
DNA: TGCGCCAGCAGCCTCACAGCCGCTTACAATGAGCAGTTCTTC
CDR3: CASSLTAAYNEQFF

D: NA
size: NA
V: TRBV7-9
J: TRBJ2-1
DNA: TGTGCCAGCAGCTTACCGGGTTTAAGGGATGAGCAGTTCTTC
CDR3: CASSLPGLRDEQFF

D: NA
size: NA
V: TRBV5-1
J: TRBJ2-3
DNA: TGCGCCAGCACCTCTAACGGACGTGGCACAGATACGCAGTATTTT
CDR3: CASTSNGRGTDTQYF

D: NA
size: NA
V: TRBV29-1
J: TRBJ1-4
DNA: TGCAGCGTTATGGGGACAAATGAAAAACTGTTTTTT
CDR3: CSVMGTNEKLFF

D: NA
size: few
V: TRBV5-1
J: TRBJ2-7
DNA: TGCGCCAGCAGCTTCGGGGACGAGCAGTACTTC
CDR3: CASSFGDEQYF

D: NA
size: many
V: TRBV12-3/TRBV12-4
J: TRBJ2-1
DNA: TGTGCCAGCAGTTTAGAATTGTTCAGTTCGTCGTTCTTC
CDR3: CASSLELFSSSFF

D: NA
size: NA
V: TRBV5-1
J: TRBJ2-5
DNA: TGCGCCAGCAGCATAGGACAGTCGTCGGAGACCCAGTACTTC
CDR3: CASSIGQSSETQYF

D: NA
size: once
V: TRBV27
J: TRBJ1-2
DNA: TGTGCCAGCAGTCCTTCCGACAGCCACTATGGCTACACCTTC
CDR3: CASSPSDSHYGYTF

D: TRBD2
size: NA
V: TRBV13
J: TRBJ2-3
DNA: TGTGCCAGCAGCTTACTTGGTAGCGGGGGGGCCGACGATACGCAGTATTTT
CDR3: CASSLLGSGGADDTQYF

D: NA
size: many
V: TRBV12-3/TRBV12-4
J: TRBJ1-3
DNA: TGTGCCAGCAGCCGTAGAAACACCATATATTTT
CDR3: CASSRRNTIYF

D: TRBD2
size: NA
V: TRBV20-1
J: TRBJ2-5
DNA: TGCAGTGCTAGAGGGGGACTAGCGGGAGCTGGAGAGACCCAGTACTTC
CDR3: CSARGGLAGAGETQYF

D: TRBD2
size: NA
V: TRBV4-3
J: TRBJ2-5
DNA: TGCGCCAGCAGCCAAGGGGGGAGGGAAGGAGAGACCCAGTACTTC
CDR3: CASSQGGREGETQYF

D: TRBD1
size: NA
V: TRBV3-1
J: TRBJ1-4
DNA: TGTGCCAGCAGCCCGGGGACAGATCGAGAAAAACTGTTTTTT
CDR3: CASSPGTDREKLFF

D: TRBD2
size: NA
V: TRBV6-1
J: TRBJ2-1
DNA: TGTGCCAGCAGAGAATATAGCGGGGAATCCTACAATGAGCAGTTCTTC
CDR3: CASREYSGESYNEQFF

D: TRBD2
size: NA
V: TRBV2
J: TRBJ2-7
DNA: TGTGCCAGCAGTGGTAGCGGGGACGAGCAGTACTTC
CDR3: CASSGSGDEQYF